These 5 T cell receptor beta chains share one sample of origin, sequenced in a study of cytomegalovirus exposure and HLA in healthy donors. Assay used: immunoSEQ multiplex PCR; TCRdb lists only in-frame clones, some missing. The sample has more than 85,000 clones; roughly 87% are singletons. Source material: PBMCs. These receptors came from a woman aged 18-29 years in good health and CMV-seronegative.

The count of this clone is one. The chain uses TRBV9 and TRBJ1-5; D not resolved. Germline CDR1 reads SGDLS; CDR2 reads YYNGEE. The CDR3 is 13 residues long. V lost 2 bases, J lost 2 bases, and 5 bases lay in between. For the CDR3, the DNA is TGTGCCAGCAGCGTCCTCGGCAATCAGCCCCAGCATTTT. It yields the protein CASSVLGNQPQHF.

V and J are TRBV5-1 and TRBJ2-3; 8 bases map to TRBD2. CDR1 is SGHRS, CDR2 YFSETQ, per germline. The V segment lost 2 bases and the J segment 6 bases; nucleotides outside the gene matches: 11. This CDR3 is built from 16 residues. CDR3 in amino acids: CASSFETGTRRDTQYF. The DNA of the CDR3 is TGCGCCAGCAGCTTTGAGACCGGGACTAGGCGGGATACGCAGTATTTT.

The V and J genes are TRBV19 and TRBJ1-4, with D possibly TRBD1 on 6 matching bases. The V end lost 7 bases, the J end lost 5 bases, and 8 bases lay between the germline ends. Germline V gene data show CDR1 as LNHDA and CDR2 as SQIVND (reference sequence). This CDR3 region has 12 residues. CDR3 sequence: CASKRGNEKLFF. The CDR3 DNA is TGTGCCAGTAAAAGGGGGAATGAAAAACTGTTTTTT.

Concerning this clone itself: Other DNA sequences in this specimen translate into the identical CDR3. The chain carries TRBV4-1 and TRBJ1-5; D is undetermined. V lost 1 base to trimming and J lost 4 bases, with 5 bases between them. CDR1 MGHRA and CDR2 YSYEKL come from the germline V gene. The CDR3 length is 13 residues. The CDR3 loop reads CASSQGGNQPQHF. CDR3 DNA: TGCGCCAGCAGCCAAGGAGGGAATCAGCCCCAGCATTTT.

CDR3 in amino acids: CAWSYSRSSGNTIYF. CDR3 DNA: TGTGCCTGGAGTTACAGTAGAAGCTCTGGAAACACCATATATTTT. This chain uses TRBV30 with TRBJ1-3, with D unresolved. Germline lookup yields CDR1 GTSNPN and CDR2 SVGIG (reference sequence). Trimming stripped 2 bases from V and 0 bases from J, with 11 bases between. The CDR3 covers 15 residues. The whole variable domain, filled in from reference TRBV30 and TRBJ1-3, reads SQTIHQWPATLVQPVGSPLSLECTVEGTSNPNLYWYRQAAGRGLQLLFYSVGIGQISSEVPQNLSASRPQDRQFILSSKKLLLSDSGFYLCAWSYSRSSGNTIYFGEGSWLTVV.